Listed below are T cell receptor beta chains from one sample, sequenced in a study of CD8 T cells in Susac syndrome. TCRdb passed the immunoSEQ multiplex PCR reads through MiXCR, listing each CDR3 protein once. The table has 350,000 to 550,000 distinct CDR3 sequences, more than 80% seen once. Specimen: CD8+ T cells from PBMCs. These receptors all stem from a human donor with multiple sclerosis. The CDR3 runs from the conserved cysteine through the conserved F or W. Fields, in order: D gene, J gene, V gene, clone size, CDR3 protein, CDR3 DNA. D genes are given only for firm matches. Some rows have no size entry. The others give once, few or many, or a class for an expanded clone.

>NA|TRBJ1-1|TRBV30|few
CAWSPQGGTEAFF
TGTGCCTGGAGTCCTCAAGGGGGCACTGAAGCTTTCTTT
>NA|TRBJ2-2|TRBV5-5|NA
CASSLVTGRGTGELFF
TGTGCCAGCAGCTTGGTAACAGGGAGGGGCACCGGGGAGCTGTTTTTT
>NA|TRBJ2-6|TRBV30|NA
CAWISGGANVLTF
TGTGCCTGGATAAGCGGAGGGGCCAACGTCCTGACTTTC
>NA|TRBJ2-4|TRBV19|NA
CASSIWGPATAKNIQYF
TGTGCCAGTAGTATTTGGGGTCCAGCGACGGCCAAAAACATTCAGTACTTC
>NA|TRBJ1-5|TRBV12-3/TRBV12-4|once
CASSLGPSYQPQHF
TGTGCCAGCAGTTTAGGACCTTCTTATCAGCCCCAGCATTTT
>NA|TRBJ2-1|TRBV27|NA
CASSLSAGTNRKFF
TGTGCCAGCAGTTTATCCGCAGGGACCAATAGAAAGTTCTTC
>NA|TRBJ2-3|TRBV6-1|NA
CASSELGDLEGADTQYF
TGTGCCAGCAGTGAATTAGGGGATTTGGAGGGAGCAGATACGCAGTATTTT
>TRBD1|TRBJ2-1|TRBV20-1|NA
CSASGTVSYNEQFF
TGCAGTGCTTCCGGGACAGTTTCCTACAATGAGCAGTTCTTC
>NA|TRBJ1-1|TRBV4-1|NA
CASSQEFEGRNTEAFF
TGCGCCAGCAGCCAAGAATTTGAGGGGAGGAACACTGAAGCTTTCTTT
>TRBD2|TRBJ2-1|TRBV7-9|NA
CASSPPGLAGGRNEQFF
TGTGCCAGCAGCCCACCGGGACTAGCGGGAGGGCGCAATGAGCAGTTCTTC
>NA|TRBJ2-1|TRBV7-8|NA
CASSLEGSLSYNEQFF
TGTGCCAGCAGCTTAGAAGGCAGTCTATCCTACAATGAGCAGTTCTTC
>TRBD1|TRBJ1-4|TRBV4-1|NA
CASSLDRGNEKLFF
TGTGCCAGCAGTTTGGACAGGGGTAATGAAAAACTGTTTTTT
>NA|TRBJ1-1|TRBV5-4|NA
CASSLDRVGPFF
TGTGCCAGCAGCTTGGACCGGGTAGGGCCCTTCTTT
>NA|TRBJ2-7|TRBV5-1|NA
CASSLGDKSYEQYF
TGCGCCAGCAGCTTGGGGGACAAGTCCTACGAGCAGTACTTC
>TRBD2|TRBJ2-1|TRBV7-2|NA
CASSVGTSGVFNEQFF
TGTGCCAGCAGCGTCGGGACTAGCGGGGTTTTCAATGAGCAGTTCTTC
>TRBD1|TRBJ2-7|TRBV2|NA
CASSVGRGPTYEQYF
TGTGCCAGCAGTGTTGGCAGGGGGCCCACCTACGAGCAGTACTTC
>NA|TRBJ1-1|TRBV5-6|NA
CASGQTVNTEAFF
TGTGCCAGCGGCCAAACAGTGAACACTGAAGCTTTCTTT
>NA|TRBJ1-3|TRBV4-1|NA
CASSQDYGNTIYF
TGCGCCAGCAGCCAAGATTATGGAAACACCATATATTTT
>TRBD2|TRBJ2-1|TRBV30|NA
CAWSVGAGDNEQFF
TGTGCCTGGAGTGTGGGAGCGGGAGACAATGAGCAGTTCTTC
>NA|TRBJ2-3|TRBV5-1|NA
CASSPWSGADTQYF
TGCGCCAGCAGCCCGTGGTCCGGCGCAGATACGCAGTATTTT
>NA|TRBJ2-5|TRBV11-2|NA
CASSSSAQYF
TGTGCCAGCAGCTCTTCTGCCCAGTACTTC
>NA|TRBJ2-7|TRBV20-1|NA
CSASFTDSYEQYF
TGCAGTGCTAGCTTCACCGACTCCTACGAGCAGTACTTC